These T cell receptor beta chains were read from a single sample in a study of shared clonotypes between healthy human individuals. Assay used: immunoSEQ multiplex PCR; TCRdb lists only in-frame clones, some missing. The sample includes approximately 530,000 clones, roughly 95% of them seen just once. The sequenced sample consisted of naive CD4+ T cells sorted from blood. Receptors were obtained from a woman in her 30s in good health. CDR3s include the opening cysteine and the closing phenylalanine or tryptophan. The D gene is left open where the match is weak. Size tells how often a clone was seen (once, few, many) or the class of an expanded clone, and some rows leave it out.

size | J | V | D | CDR3 | DNA
- | TRBJ1-3 | TRBV18 | - | CASSPGQGRHTIYF | TGTGCCAGCTCACCAGGGCAGGGGAGACACACCATATATTTT
- | TRBJ1-3 | TRBV11-2 | - | CASSYVVGGNTIYF | TGTGCCAGCAGCTATGTTGTGGGTGGAAACACCATATATTTT
- | TRBJ1-5 | TRBV2 | - | CASSRTARTAGQPQHF | TGTGCCAGCAGCAGGACGGCGCGGACAGCCGGTCAGCCCCAGCATTTT
- | TRBJ2-1 | TRBV7-2 | - | CASSPAGGEQFF | TGTGCCAGCAGCCCCGCGGGCGGTGAGCAGTTCTTC
- | TRBJ2-7 | TRBV5-1 | - | CASSWDGAYEQYF | TGCGCCAGCAGCTGGGACGGAGCCTACGAGCAGTACTTC
- | TRBJ2-3 | TRBV10-3 | TRBD2 | CAISESSGTDTQYF | TGTGCCATCAGTGAGTCTAGCGGGACAGATACGCAGTATTTT
- | TRBJ2-7 | TRBV27 | - | CASRFQKGHSYEQYF | TGTGCCAGCAGATTTCAAAAGGGACACTCCTACGAGCAGTACTTC
- | TRBJ2-2 | TRBV5-8 | - | CASSLYGNTGELFF | TGTGCCAGCAGCTTGTATGGGAATACCGGGGAGCTGTTTTTT
- | TRBJ1-5 | TRBV6-6 | TRBD1 | CASSYGTAIGSQHF | TGTGCCAGCAGTTACGGGACAGCTATCGGTTCCCAGCATTTT
- | TRBJ2-3 | TRBV4-1 | - | CASSQDRGGEGLDTQYF | TGCGCCAGCAGCCAAGATAGGGGTGGAGAGGGATTGGATACGCAGTATTTT
- | TRBJ1-3 | TRBV10-3 | - | CAISEQVSGNTIYF | TGTGCCATCAGTGAACAGGTCTCTGGAAACACCATATATTTT
once | TRBJ2-1 | TRBV7-6 | TRBD2 | CASSKLAGVFNEQFF | TGTGCCAGCAGCAAACTAGCGGGAGTTTTCAATGAGCAGTTCTTC
- | TRBJ1-3 | TRBV5-1 | - | CASSLGDRFRSGNTIYF | TGCGCCAGCAGCTTGGGGGACCGGTTCCGATCTGGAAACACCATATATTTT
- | TRBJ2-7 | TRBV20-1 | - | CSASSSEQYF | TGCAGTGCTAGTTCCTCCGAGCAGTACTTC
- | TRBJ1-3 | TRBV15 | - | CATSRVRGTGNTIYF | TGTGCCACCAGCAGAGTGAGAGGGACTGGAAACACCATATATTTT
- | TRBJ2-3 | TRBV6-1 | TRBD1 | CASRSGQDTADTQYF | TGTGCCAGCAGGTCGGGACAGGACACCGCCGATACGCAGTATTTT
- | TRBJ2-1 | TRBV2 | - | CASKENNEQFF | TGTGCCAGCAAAGAGAACAATGAGCAGTTCTTC
- | TRBJ2-7 | TRBV6-5 | - | CASSYGGTLSYEQYF | TGTGCCAGCAGTTACGGCGGGACCCTGTCCTACGAGCAGTACTTC
- | TRBJ2-1 | TRBV10-1 | TRBD1 | CASSSGTGGYNEQFF | TGCGCCAGCAGTTCCGGGACAGGGGGCTACAATGAGCAGTTCTTC
- | TRBJ1-2 | TRBV6-1 | - | CASSETVFSIYGYTF | TGTGCCAGCAGTGAAACGGTATTCTCTATCTATGGCTACACCTTC
- | TRBJ2-7 | TRBV7-6 | - | CASSLADTYEQYF | TGTGCCAGCAGCTTGGCAGATACCTACGAGCAGTACTTC
- | TRBJ2-5 | TRBV11-2 | TRBD1 | CASSLAGQGSETQYF | TGTGCCAGCAGCTTAGCGGGACAGGGCTCAGAGACCCAGTACTTC
- | TRBJ1-1 | TRBV30 | - | CAWSDRRSGSEAFF | TGTGCCTGGAGTGACAGGCGGAGTGGAAGTGAAGCTTTCTTT
once | TRBJ2-7 | TRBV2 | TRBD2 | CASSEGLAGGLEQYF | TGTGCCAGCAGTGAAGGGCTAGCGGGAGGGCTCGAGCAGTACTTC
- | TRBJ2-2 | TRBV6-6 | - | CASNQRSTGELFF | TGTGCCAGCAACCAGCGATCCACCGGGGAGCTGTTTTTT
- | TRBJ2-1 | TRBV5-1 | TRBD2 | CASSLGQLAGSYNEQFF | TGCGCCAGCAGCTTGGGCCAACTAGCGGGGAGCTACAATGAGCAGTTCTTC
- | TRBJ1-1 | TRBV13 | - | CASSSNLDMNTEAFF | TGTGCCAGCAGCTCTAACCTGGATATGAACACTGAAGCTTTCTTT
- | TRBJ2-3 | TRBV28 | - | CASSLDTQYF | TGTGCCAGCAGTTTAGATACGCAGTATTTT
- | TRBJ1-2 | TRBV19 | - | CASTPGEGASNYGYTF | TGTGCCAGTACACCCGGGGAGGGCGCCTCTAACTATGGCTACACCTTC
- | TRBJ2-7 | TRBV18 | - | CASSFATLGNYEQYF | TGTGCCAGCTCATTCGCTACTCTAGGGAACTACGAGCAGTACTTC
- | TRBJ1-1 | TRBV18 | - | CASSPPLDGGGAFF | TGTGCCAGCTCACCACCGTTGGACGGAGGGGGGGCTTTCTTT
few | TRBJ1-2 | TRBV6-5 | TRBD1 | CASRPGQASGGYTF | TGTGCCAGCAGGCCGGGACAGGCCTCGGGTGGCTACACCTTC
- | TRBJ1-1 | TRBV23-1 | - | CASSQGGLNTEAFF | TGCGCCAGCAGTCAGGGGGGGCTGAACACTGAAGCTTTCTTT
- | TRBJ1-2 | TRBV29-1 | - | CSVGDGNGYTF | TGCAGCGTTGGGGACGGTAATGGCTACACCTTC
once | TRBJ2-6 | TRBV18 | - | CASSPVGGANVLTF | TGTGCCAGCTCACCAGTCGGAGGGGCCAACGTCCTGACTTTC
once | TRBJ2-7 | TRBV18 | - | CASKLALGGEQYF | TGTGCCAGTAAACTAGCATTAGGTGGCGAGCAGTACTTC
- | TRBJ2-1 | TRBV5-1 | TRBD1 | CASSQGTGDYNEQFF | TGCGCCAGCAGTCAAGGGACAGGGGACTACAATGAGCAGTTCTTC
once | TRBJ2-3 | TRBV7-9 | - | CASSLASAHGTDTQYF | TGTGCCAGCAGCTTAGCCAGCGCCCACGGCACAGATACGCAGTATTTT
- | TRBJ2-7 | TRBV5-1 | - | CATSRVGGSYEQYF | TGCGCCACCAGCCGCGTCGGCGGCTCCTACGAGCAGTACTTC
- | TRBJ2-1 | TRBV6-5 | TRBD1 | CASAPDRVGNEQFF | TGTGCCAGCGCCCCGGACAGGGTTGGAAATGAGCAGTTCTTC
- | TRBJ2-7 | TRBV11-2 | TRBD2 | CASSMPPGLALRNEQYF | TGTGCCAGCAGCATGCCGCCCGGACTAGCGTTGAGAAACGAGCAGTACTTC
- | TRBJ2-2 | TRBV10-3 | TRBD2 | CAISEGLAGMANTGELFF | TGTGCCATCAGTGAGGGACTAGCGGGAATGGCGAACACCGGGGAGCTGTTTTTT
- | TRBJ2-7 | TRBV27 | TRBD2 | CASSSGLAGAYEQYF | TGTGCCAGCAGTTCGGGACTAGCGGGGGCCTACGAGCAGTACTTC
- | TRBJ2-5 | TRBV19 | TRBD2 | CASSWTSGRKETQYF | TGTGCCAGTAGTTGGACTAGCGGGAGAAAAGAGACCCAGTACTTC
- | TRBJ2-7 | TRBV27 | TRBD2 | CASSTYGASGSYEQYF | TGTGCCAGCAGCACATATGGCGCTAGCGGGAGTTACGAGCAGTACTTC
- | TRBJ1-5 | TRBV28 | TRBD1 | CASGESRTGGNQPQHF | TGTGCCAGCGGGGAATCAAGGACAGGCGGCAATCAGCCCCAGCATTTT
- | TRBJ2-2 | TRBV7-7 | - | CASSAGSGGELFF | TGTGCCAGCAGCGCAGGGTCGGGCGGGGAGCTGTTTTTT
- | TRBJ2-3 | TRBV6-5 | - | CASSYAGSTDTQYF | TGTGCCAGCAGTTACGCGGGGTCCACAGATACGCAGTATTTT
- | TRBJ2-7 | TRBV6-5 | - | CASSTRRGYEQYF | TGTGCCAGCAGTACCCGCAGGGGCTACGAGCAGTACTTC